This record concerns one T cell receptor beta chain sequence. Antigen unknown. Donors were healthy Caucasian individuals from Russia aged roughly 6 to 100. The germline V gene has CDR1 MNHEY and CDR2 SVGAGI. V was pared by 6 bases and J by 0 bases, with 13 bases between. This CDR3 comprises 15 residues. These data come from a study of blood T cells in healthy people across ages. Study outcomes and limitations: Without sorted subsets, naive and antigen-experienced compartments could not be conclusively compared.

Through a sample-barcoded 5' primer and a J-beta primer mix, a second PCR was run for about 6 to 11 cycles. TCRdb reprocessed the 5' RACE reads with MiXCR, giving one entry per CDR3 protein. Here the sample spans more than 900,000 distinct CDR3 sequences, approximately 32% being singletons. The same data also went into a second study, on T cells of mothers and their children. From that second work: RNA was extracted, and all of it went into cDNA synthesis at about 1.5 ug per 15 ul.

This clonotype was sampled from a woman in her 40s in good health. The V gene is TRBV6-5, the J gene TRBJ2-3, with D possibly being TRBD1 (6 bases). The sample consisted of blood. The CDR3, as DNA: TGTGCCAGCAGGCTAGGGGGAGAAAGCACAGATACGCAGTATTTT. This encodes CASRLGGESTDTQYF.